This is a list of T cell receptor beta chains from one sample in a study of T cell repertoires and Cas9 in healthy adults. TCRdb keeps only in-frame clones here, not all; method: immunoSEQ multiplex PCR. The data contain fewer than 25,000 clones, roughly 89% of them singletons. Sample: CD4+ effector T cells (CD127+, CD25-, CD137-, CD154-) from PBMCs; culture status not recorded. The receptor source for this set is a human donor in good health. CDR3s include the opening cysteine and the closing phenylalanine or tryptophan. D genes are given only for firm matches. Clone size, where shown, is once, few, many, or a class for clones that have expanded.

TRBV27,.,.,TRBJ1-6,TGTGCCAGAAGTTTCAAGGGGTTGACCCTCCACTTT,CARSFKGLTLHF
TRBV18,TRBD1,.,TRBJ1-5,TGTGCCAGCTCGGCCGGACAGGGTGGGCAGCCCCAGCATTTT,CASSAGQGGQPQHF
TRBV6-5,TRBD1,.,TRBJ2-1,TGTGCCAGCAGACGACAGGGGGCCCACAATGAGCAGTTCTTC,CASRRQGAHNEQFF
TRBV6-5,.,few,TRBJ1-6,TGTGCCAGCAGTGGGGGCAGTAACAATTCACCCCTCCACTTT,CASSGGSNNSPLHF
TRBV28,.,.,TRBJ2-7,TGTGCCAGCAGGGATCGACCCTCCAGCTCCTACGAGCAGTACTTC,CASRDRPSSSYEQYF
TRBV19,.,.,TRBJ2-5,TGTGCCAGTAGTATGGGTGGTCTAGTGGCTCGGGAGACCCAGTACTTC,CASSMGGLVARETQYF
TRBV5-1,.,.,TRBJ2-2,TGCGCCAGCAGCTTGGGACAGCCGTTCACCGGGGAGCTGTTTTTT,CASSLGQPFTGELFF
TRBV9,TRBD2,.,TRBJ2-5,TGTGCCAGCAGCGTAACCGGGACTAGCGGGGGCGGCCAAGAGACCCAGTACTTC,CASSVTGTSGGGQETQYF
TRBV5-1,.,.,TRBJ2-5,TGCGCCAGCAGAGAGATAGCTATACCTCAAGAGACCCAGTACTTC,CASREIAIPQETQYF
TRBV7-2,.,.,TRBJ1-6,TGTGCCAGCAGCCCGTACAGGGCGTATAATTCACCCCTCCACTTT,CASSPYRAYNSPLHF
TRBV4-1,.,.,TRBJ2-1,TGCGCCAGCAGGAAGGAGGCGCAGGGCAATGAGCAGTTCTTC,CASRKEAQGNEQFF
TRBV7-2,.,once,TRBJ1-2,TGTGCCAGCAGCTTAGGACCGTTTCAGGGCGGCTACACCTTC,CASSLGPFQGGYTF
TRBV11-2,.,once,TRBJ1-6,TGTGCCAGCAGCTACGGGGTAGAGTCACCCCTCCACTTT,CASSYGVESPLHF
TRBV28,.,.,TRBJ1-1,TGTGCCAGCAGCGAGCAAAAGGGACGGTTTTTCGCTGAAGCTTTCTTT,CASSEQKGRFFAEAFF
TRBV7-2,.,.,TRBJ1-2,TGTGCCAGCAGCTCGCCGACAGGTTCAACTAACTATGGCTACACCTTC,CASSSPTGSTNYGYTF
TRBV6-1,TRBD2,.,TRBJ2-5,TGTGCCAGCAGTGAAGCGGTACGGGGGGGCGGGCAGTACTTC,CASSEAVRGGGQYF
TRBV28,TRBD1,.,TRBJ1-5,TGTGCCAGCACCCCCCCCAGGGGGCACGGGGAGCCCCAGCATTTT,CASTPPRGHGEPQHF
TRBV7-2,.,.,TRBJ1-1,TGTGCCAGCAGCTTCCGCGCGAACACTGAAGCTTTCTTT,CASSFRANTEAFF
TRBV20-1,.,.,TRBJ2-3,TGCAGTGCTAACGCTAAGAATACGCAGTATTTT,CSANAKNTQYF
TRBV6-5,.,.,TRBJ2-7,TGTGCCAGCAGCCAGGACATTTACGAGCAGTACTTC,CASSQDIYEQYF
TRBV5-1,.,.,TRBJ1-1,TGCGCCAGCAGCCCTCGGGAAGGGCGGGGCACTGAAGCTTTCTTT,CASSPREGRGTEAFF
TRBV5-5,TRBD1,.,TRBJ1-4,TGTGCCAGCAGCCCGCAGCCGGGACAGGGATGGGAAAAACTGTTTTTT,CASSPQPGQGWEKLFF
TRBV27,.,.,TRBJ2-4,TGTGCCAGCAGTTCCCACCCAAGGGGCAGGGGAGGAAACATTCAGTACTTC,CASSSHPRGRGGNIQYF
TRBV20-1,.,.,TRBJ2-3,TGCAGCGCAAACACAGATACGCAGTATTTT,CSANTDTQYF
TRBV4-2,.,.,TRBJ2-1,TGTGCCAGCAGCCAAGCGGACGAACTGCAGAATGAGCAGTTCTTC,CASSQADELQNEQFF
TRBV2,TRBD1,.,TRBJ1-2,TGTGCCAGCAGTGACCCCCCCGGGACAGGGGGCAACTATGGCTACACCTTC,CASSDPPGTGGNYGYTF
TRBV15,.,.,TRBJ1-5,TGTGCCACCAGCAGCAGGGCGGGGAGCGGCAATCAGCCCCAGCATTTT,CATSSRAGSGNQPQHF
TRBV7-2,TRBD2,.,TRBJ2-7,TGTGCCAGCAGCTTCGGACTAGCGGGGGGAATTTACGAGCAGTACTTC,CASSFGLAGGIYEQYF
TRBV4-1,.,.,TRBJ1-5,TGCGCCAGCAGCCCAGCCCGGGATTCCAATCAGCCCCAGCATTTT,CASSPARDSNQPQHF
TRBV28,.,.,TRBJ1-6,TGTGCCAGCAGTTTAGGACCGAGCTCCTATAATTCACCCCTCCACTTT,CASSLGPSSYNSPLHF
TRBV29-1,TRBD1,.,TRBJ1-6,TGCAGCGCTTCCGGGACAGATAATTCACCCCTCCACTTT,CSASGTDNSPLHF
TRBV28,.,.,TRBJ1-2,TGTGCCAGCAGTTCCCTTGCCAGACCCTATGGCTACACCTTC,CASSSLARPYGYTF
TRBV27,.,.,TRBJ2-2,TGTGCCAGCAGTTCAGTCTCACTCCTGATGAACACCGGGGAGCTGTTTTTT,CASSSVSLLMNTGELFF
TRBV7-2,.,.,TRBJ1-2,TGTGCCAGCAGCTTAGTAGCAGGGGACTATGGCTACACCTTC,CASSLVAGDYGYTF
TRBV28,.,.,TRBJ2-1,TGTGCCAGCAGTTTAAGTTTGCCAGGGGAGGATGAGCAGTTCTTC,CASSLSLPGEDEQFF
TRBV6-5,TRBD1,.,TRBJ1-1,TGTGCCAGCAGCCAACCCGGGACAGGGCCCACTGAAGCTTTCTTT,CASSQPGTGPTEAFF
TRBV28,TRBD1,.,TRBJ1-1,TGTGCCAGCACCCGAGGGGGCGTAGGCACTGAAGCTTTCTTT,CASTRGGVGTEAFF
TRBV2,.,.,TRBJ1-5,TGTGCCAGCACCGGGACACCCGGGGAGCCCCAGCATTTT,CASTGTPGEPQHF
TRBV10-3,TRBD2,.,TRBJ2-7,TGTGCCATCAGAGCAGCGGGGGAAGGCTCCTACGAGCAGTACTTC,CAIRAAGEGSYEQYF
TRBV2,TRBD2,.,TRBJ2-1,TGTGCCAGCAGTGTTAGCGGGAGGGCCAATGAGCAGTTCTTC,CASSVSGRANEQFF
TRBV5-6,TRBD2,.,TRBJ2-5,TGTGCCAGCAGCCGCCTAGCGGGAGGCGTAGAGACCCAGTACTTC,CASSRLAGGVETQYF
TRBV30,.,.,TRBJ1-3,TGTGCCTGGAGTGCTGGTAACTCTGGAAACACCATATATTTT,CAWSAGNSGNTIYF
TRBV18,.,.,TRBJ2-2,TGTGCCAGCTCCCCCCCCACGAACACCGGGGAGCTGTTTTTT,CASSPPTNTGELFF
TRBV28,TRBD1,.,TRBJ2-4,TGTGCCAGCAGTTTAGCAGGACAGGGAAACATTCAGTACTTC,CASSLAGQGNIQYF
TRBV19,.,.,TRBJ2-7,TGTGCCAGTAGTATCCAGCGGGCCTCCTACGAGCAGTACTTC,CASSIQRASYEQYF
TRBV5-8,.,few,TRBJ1-3,TGTGCCAGCAGCTTGGACAGGGCTAGAACCACCATATATTTT,CASSLDRARTTIYF
TRBV6-1,.,.,TRBJ1-1,TGTGCCAGCACCGGGAACGGGGGCCTCGATGAAGCTTTCTTT,CASTGNGGLDEAFF
TRBV10-3,.,.,TRBJ2-2,TGTGCCATCAGGGTAGAGGGAGGCACCGGGGAGCTGTTTTTT,CAIRVEGGTGELFF
TRBV9,TRBD2,.,TRBJ2-3,TGTGCCAGCAGCGAACTAGCGGGAGGTGCCGTACATACGCAGTATTTT,CASSELAGGAVHTQYF
TRBV7-2,.,.,TRBJ2-7,TGTGCCAGCAGCTTAGATGTTAGCTCGGGACCCTACGAGCAGTACTTC,CASSLDVSSGPYEQYF
TRBV6-1,TRBD1,.,TRBJ2-5,TGTGCCAGCAGTGAAATGACGACAGGGCAAGAGACCCAGTACTTC,CASSEMTTGQETQYF
TRBV10-2,TRBD1,.,TRBJ2-1,TGCGCCAGCAGTCTGGGACAGGGGGGGTTCTTC,CASSLGQGGFF
TRBV28,.,.,TRBJ1-1,TGTGCCAGCAGTTTATGGAGGGCCTCTGTGGGATCTGAAGCTTTCTTT,CASSLWRASVGSEAFF
TRBV7-6,.,.,TRBJ1-1,TGTGCCAGCAGCTTAGGGGAATCCGGCACTGAAGCTTTCTTT,CASSLGESGTEAFF
TRBV4-3,.,.,TRBJ2-5,TGCGCCAGCAGCCAAGATCTCCTGTACCAAGAGACCCAGTACTTC,CASSQDLLYQETQYF
TRBV7-8,.,.,TRBJ2-3,TGTGCCAGCAGCCGCAGGGTGGATACGCAGTATTTT,CASSRRVDTQYF
TRBV6-1,TRBD1,.,TRBJ1-5,TGTGCCAGCAGGGGACAGGGGTTCAATCAGCCCCAGCATTTT,CASRGQGFNQPQHF
TRBV19,.,.,TRBJ2-7,TGTGCCAGTATCCTAAGGAGACTTACCTACGAGCAGTACTTC,CASILRRLTYEQYF
TRBV7-2,.,.,TRBJ2-1,TGTGCCAGCAGCTTAGGGACAGCGACCTACAATGAGCAGTTCTTC,CASSLGTATYNEQFF
TRBV5-4,.,.,TRBJ1-1,TGTGCCAGCAGCCCGGACAGCTTGAACACTGAAGCTTTCTTT,CASSPDSLNTEAFF